The text below deals with one T cell receptor beta chain. This sample stems from a study of blood T cell repertoires in COVID-19. Assay: immunoSEQ multiplex PCR; the TCRdb copy retains only in-frame clones and omits some. The sample holds around 300,000 clones, about nine tenths seen once. V lost 5 bases and J 5 bases, leaving 12 bases between the germline ends. The CDR3 is 14 residues long. Germline CDR1 reads MNHNY; CDR2 reads SVGAGI (reference sequence). The source material was PBMCs or T cells enriched from blood (not recorded which). The chain uses TRBV6-6 and TRBJ2-2; a weak D match, TRBD2 (6 bases). This TCR derives from a woman aged 25-40 years who had recovered from COVID-19. The chain's CDR3 is CASSAAGRTGELFF. The CDR3, as DNA: TGTGCCAGCAGTGCCGCAGGGAGGACCGGGGAGCTGTTTTTT.